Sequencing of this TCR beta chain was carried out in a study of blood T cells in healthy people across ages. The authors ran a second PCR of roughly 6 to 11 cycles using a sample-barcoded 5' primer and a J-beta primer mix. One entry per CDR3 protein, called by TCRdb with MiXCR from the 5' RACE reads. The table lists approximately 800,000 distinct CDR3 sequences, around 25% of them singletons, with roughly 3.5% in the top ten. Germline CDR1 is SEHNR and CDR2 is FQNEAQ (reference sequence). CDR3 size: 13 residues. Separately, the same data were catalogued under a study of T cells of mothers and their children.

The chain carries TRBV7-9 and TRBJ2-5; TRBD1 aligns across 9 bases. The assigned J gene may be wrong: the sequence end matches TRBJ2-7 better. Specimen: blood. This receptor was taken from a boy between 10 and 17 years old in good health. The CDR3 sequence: CASSRDRDSEQYF. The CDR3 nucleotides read TGTGCCAGCAGCCGGGACAGGGATTCCGAGCAGTACTTC.